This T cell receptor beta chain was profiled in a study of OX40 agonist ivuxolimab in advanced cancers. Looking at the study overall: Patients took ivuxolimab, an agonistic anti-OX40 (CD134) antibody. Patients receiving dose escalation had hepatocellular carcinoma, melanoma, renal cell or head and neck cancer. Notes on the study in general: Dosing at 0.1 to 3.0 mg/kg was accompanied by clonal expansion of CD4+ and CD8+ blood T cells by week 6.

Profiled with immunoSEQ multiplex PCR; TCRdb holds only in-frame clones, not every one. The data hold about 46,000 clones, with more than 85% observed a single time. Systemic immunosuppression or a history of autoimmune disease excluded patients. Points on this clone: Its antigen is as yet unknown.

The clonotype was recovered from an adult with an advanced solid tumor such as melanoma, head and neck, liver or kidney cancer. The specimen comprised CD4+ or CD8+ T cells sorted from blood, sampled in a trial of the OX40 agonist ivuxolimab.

The CDR3 loop reads CASLFREASANEQFF. The CDR3 DNA reads TGTGCCAGCCTTTTCCGGGAGGCTAGCGCGAATGAGCAGTTCTTC. The genes are TRBV7-2 and TRBJ2-1; the match to TRBD2 covers 7 bases. The CDR3 consists of 15 residues. Germline CDR1 is SGHTA and CDR2 is FQGNSA. The V segment lost 8 bases and the J segment 7 bases; nucleotides outside the gene matches: 14.